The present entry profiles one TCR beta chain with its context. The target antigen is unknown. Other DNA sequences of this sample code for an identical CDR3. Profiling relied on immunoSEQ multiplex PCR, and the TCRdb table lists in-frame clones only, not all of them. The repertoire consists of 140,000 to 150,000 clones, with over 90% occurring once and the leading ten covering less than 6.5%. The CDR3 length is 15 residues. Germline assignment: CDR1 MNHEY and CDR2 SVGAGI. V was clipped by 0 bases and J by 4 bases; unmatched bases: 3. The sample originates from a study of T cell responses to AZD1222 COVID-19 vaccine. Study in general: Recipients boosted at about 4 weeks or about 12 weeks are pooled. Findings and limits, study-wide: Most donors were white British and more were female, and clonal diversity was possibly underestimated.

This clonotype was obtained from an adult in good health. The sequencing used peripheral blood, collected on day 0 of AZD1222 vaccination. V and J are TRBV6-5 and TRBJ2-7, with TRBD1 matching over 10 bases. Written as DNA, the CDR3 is TGTGCCAGCAGTTACTCGACGGGACAGGGGTACGAGCAGTACTTC. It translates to CASSYSTGQGYEQYF.